The 5 T cell receptor beta chains listed next were all sequenced from one sample in a study of OX40 agonist ivuxolimab in advanced cancers. TCRdb keeps only in-frame clones here, not all; method: immunoSEQ multiplex PCR. Of over 100,000 clones listed, approximately 94% are singletons. Material: CD4+ or CD8+ T cells sorted from blood, obtained in a trial of the OX40 agonist ivuxolimab. All receptors come from an adult with an advanced solid tumor such as melanoma, head and neck, liver or kidney cancer.

The chain recombines TRBV7-2 with TRBJ1-1; tentatively, D is TRBD1 (5 bases). Per germline, CDR1 SGHTA and CDR2 FQGNSA. The CDR3 totals 19 residues. Deletions cut 1 base from V and 4 bases from J, with 25 bases between. The CDR3 nucleotides are TGTGCCAGCAGCTTAGGCCACCCACCGGGGCGAATTTCGAGCACTGAAGCTTTCTTT. Protein product: CASSLGHPPGRISSTEAFF.

The chain uses TRBV27 and TRBJ1-4; D call uncertain. This CDR3 region has 15 residues. Germline V gives CDR1 MNHEY, CDR2 SMNVEV (reference sequence). The V end lost 6 bases, the J end lost 3 bases, and 14 bases lay between the germline ends. This chain's CDR3 is CASSLKNVPNEKLFF. The DNA for the CDR3 is TGTGCCAGCAGCTTAAAAAACGTTCCTAATGAAAAACTGTTTTTT.

The chain couples TRBV6-5 to TRBJ2-7; tentative D call: TRBD2 (5 bases). Germline-derived CDR1 and CDR2 are MNHEY and SVGAGI. Trimming removed 6 bases from V and 0 bases from J, with 15 bases in between. This CDR3 comprises 15 residues. CDR3 region: CASSRDYLSSYEQYF. The CDR3 DNA reads as TGTGCCAGCAGCCGCGACTATCTTAGCTCCTACGAGCAGTACTTC.

This chain links TRBV7-9 with TRBJ2-7; 10 nucleotides agree with TRBD1. This CDR3 spans 15 amino acids. CDR1 and CDR2 (germline): SEHNR, FQNEAQ (reference sequence). V shed 5 bases, J shed 6 bases, and the junction held 10 bases outside the gene matches. The CDR3 reads CASSPHGTGEFEQYF. The CDR3 DNA reads TGTGCCAGCAGCCCCCACGGGACAGGGGAATTCGAGCAGTACTTC.

The rearrangement joins TRBV5-6 to TRBJ2-2, with D possibly called TRBD1 or TRBD2 (6 bases each). The V end was cut by 0 bases, the J end by 4 bases, with 13 bases between. The germline V gene encodes CDR1 SGHDT and CDR2 YYEEEE. The CDR3 runs to 16 residues. CDR3 sequence reads: CASSLEQGLLTGELFF. CDR3 DNA sequence: TGTGCCAGCAGCTTGGAACAGGGACTTCTCACCGGGGAGCTGTTTTTT.